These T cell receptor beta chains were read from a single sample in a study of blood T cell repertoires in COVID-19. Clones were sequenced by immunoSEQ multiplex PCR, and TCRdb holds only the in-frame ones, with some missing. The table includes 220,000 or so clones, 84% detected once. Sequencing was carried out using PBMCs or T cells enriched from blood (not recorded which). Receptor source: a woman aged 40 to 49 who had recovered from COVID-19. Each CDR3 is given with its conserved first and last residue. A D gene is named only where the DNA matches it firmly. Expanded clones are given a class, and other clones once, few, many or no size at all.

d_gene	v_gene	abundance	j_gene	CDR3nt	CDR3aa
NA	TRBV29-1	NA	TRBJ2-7	TGCAGCGTTGAAGGAGAGACACCAGACTACGAGCAGTACTTC	CSVEGETPDYEQYF
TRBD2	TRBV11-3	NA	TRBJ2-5	TGTGCCAGCAGCTTGACTAGCGCGGAGACCCAGTACTTC	CASSLTSAETQYF
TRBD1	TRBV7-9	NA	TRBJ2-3	TGTGCCAGCAGCTCCTTACAGGGGCTTAGCACAGATACGCAGTATTTT	CASSSLQGLSTDTQYF
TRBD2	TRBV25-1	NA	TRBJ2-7	TGTGCCAGCAGTGAACTAACTTCGGGGGGGTCCTACGAGCAGTACTTC	CASSELTSGGSYEQYF
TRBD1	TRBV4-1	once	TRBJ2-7	TGCGCCAGCAGCCAAGTGGGAGGACAGGGATCCTACGAGCAGTACTTC	CASSQVGGQGSYEQYF
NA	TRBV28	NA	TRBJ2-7	TGTGCCAGCGGGATACAGGCCTACGAGCAGTACTTC	CASGIQAYEQYF
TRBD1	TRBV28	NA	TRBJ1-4	TGTGCCAGCAGCTCCCCCGGGACAGGGGGAGAAAAACTGTTTTTT	CASSSPGTGGEKLFF
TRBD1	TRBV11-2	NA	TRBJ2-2	TGTGCCAGCAGCCATCCCGGACAGGGGCGAGCTACCGGGGAGCTGTTTTTT	CASSHPGQGRATGELFF
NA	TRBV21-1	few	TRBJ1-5	TGTGCCAGCACAGGGGTTGGGCAGCCCCAGCATTTT	CASTGVGQPQHF
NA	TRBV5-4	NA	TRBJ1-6	TGTGCCAGCAGCCTCTTCAGGGATAATTCACCCCTCCACTTT	CASSLFRDNSPLHF
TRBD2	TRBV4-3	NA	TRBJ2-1	TGCGCCAGCAGCCTTAGCGGGAGCTACAATGAGCAGTTCTTC	CASSLSGSYNEQFF
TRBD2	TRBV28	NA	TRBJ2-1	TGTGCCAGTTTTGCGGGGGGGATCGACTACAATGAGCAGTTCTTC	CASFAGGIDYNEQFF
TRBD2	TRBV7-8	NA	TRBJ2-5	TGTGCCAGCAGCCCGGGACTAGCGGAGCAAGAGACCCAGTACTTC	CASSPGLAEQETQYF
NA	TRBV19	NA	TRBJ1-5	TGTGCCAGTGGGTTGCGGGGGGATCAGCCCCAGCATTTT	CASGLRGDQPQHF
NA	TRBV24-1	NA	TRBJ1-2	TGTGCCACCAGCGAACCCTTGGGGGGTAGGAACTATGGCTACACCTTC	CATSEPLGGRNYGYTF
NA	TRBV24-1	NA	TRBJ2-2	TGTGCCACCAGTGTCACACACGGGGAGCTGTTTTTT	CATSVTHGELFF
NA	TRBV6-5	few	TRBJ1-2	TGTGCCAGCAGTTCCCAGGGAAACTATGGCTACACCTTC	CASSSQGNYGYTF
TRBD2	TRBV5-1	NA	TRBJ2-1	TGCGCCAGCAGTCCAAGCGGGAGTAGCTACAATGAGCAGTTCTTC	CASSPSGSSYNEQFF
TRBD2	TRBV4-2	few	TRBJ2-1	TGTGCCAGCAGCCAAGTCCAGTCCGCGGGAGGCTATGAGCAGTTCTTC	CASSQVQSAGGYEQFF